This T cell receptor beta chain is drawn from a study of human thymus T cells. Findings and caveats of the study: Highly overlapping thymic repertoires among unrelated individuals were reported in related research. Apparent skewing of V and J gene usage characterized both thymic and blood repertoires.

In corrective heart surgery, resections were taken, and these provided the thymus tissue. Having corrective surgery for congenital heart defects, healthy Finnish infants were the ones who donated. Clones were read by immunoSEQ multiplex PCR, and TCRdb kept only the in-frame ones, dropping some. The data show approximately 70,000 clones, with around 95% seen just once and 0.03% to 0.035% held by the top ten. The germline V gene encodes CDR1 SGHRS and CDR2 YFSETQ. The CDR3 extends over 14 amino acids. Deletions cut 0 bases from V and 2 bases from J, with 8 bases between. This clone was counted only a few times. Its antigen is not identified.

J is TRBJ1-2 and V is TRBV5-1; D is ambiguous. The sequencing sample was made of thymus tissue. This TCR came from a girl under two years old with a congenital heart defect but otherwise immunologically healthy. The CDR3 protein is CASSLGPGNYGYTF. The CDR3 DNA reads TGCGCCAGCAGCTTGGGTCCGGGGAACTATGGCTACACCTTC.